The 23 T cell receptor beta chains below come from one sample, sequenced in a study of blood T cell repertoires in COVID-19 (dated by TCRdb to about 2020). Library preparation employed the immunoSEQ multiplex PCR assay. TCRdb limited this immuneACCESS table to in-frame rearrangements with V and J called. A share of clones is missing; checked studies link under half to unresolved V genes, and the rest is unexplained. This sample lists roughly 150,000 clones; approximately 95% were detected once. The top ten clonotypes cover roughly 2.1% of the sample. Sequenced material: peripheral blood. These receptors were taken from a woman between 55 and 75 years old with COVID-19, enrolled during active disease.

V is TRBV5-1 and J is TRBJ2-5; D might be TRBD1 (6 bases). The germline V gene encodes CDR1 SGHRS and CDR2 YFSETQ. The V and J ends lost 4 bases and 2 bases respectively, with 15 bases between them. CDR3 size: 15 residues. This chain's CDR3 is CASSPQGRGQETQYF. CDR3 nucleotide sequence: TGCGCCAGCAGCCCACAGGGCCGGGGACAAGAGACCCAGTACTTC.

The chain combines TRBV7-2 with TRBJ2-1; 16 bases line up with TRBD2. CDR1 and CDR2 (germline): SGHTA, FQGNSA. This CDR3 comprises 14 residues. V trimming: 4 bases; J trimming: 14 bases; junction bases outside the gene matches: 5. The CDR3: CASSYSGTSGGEFF. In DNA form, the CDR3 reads TGTGCCAGCAGCTACTCCGGGACTAGCGGGGGGGAGTTCTTC.

CDR3 in DNA: TGTGCCAGCAGTCCTCTTACCCACAGGGGGCATTTCAAGTCCTACGAGCAGTACTTC. This translates into CASSPLTHRGHFKSYEQYF. The chain is built from TRBV6-6 and TRBJ2-7; TRBD1 aligns across 9 bases. The CDR3 contains 19 residues. Per germline, CDR1 MNHNY and CDR2 SVGAGI (reference sequence). V lost 5 bases to trimming and J lost 1 base; unmatched junction nucleotides: 18.

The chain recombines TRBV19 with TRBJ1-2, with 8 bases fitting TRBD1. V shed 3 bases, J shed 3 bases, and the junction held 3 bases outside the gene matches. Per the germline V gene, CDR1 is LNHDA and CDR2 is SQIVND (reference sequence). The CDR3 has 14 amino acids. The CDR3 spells CASSIGQGDYGYTF. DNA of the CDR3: TGTGCCAGTAGTATTGGACAGGGCGACTATGGCTACACCTTC.

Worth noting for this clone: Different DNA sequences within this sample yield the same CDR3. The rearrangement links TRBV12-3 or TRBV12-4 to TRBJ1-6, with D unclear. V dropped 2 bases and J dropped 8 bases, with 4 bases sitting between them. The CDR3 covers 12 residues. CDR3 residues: CASSLRDSPLHF. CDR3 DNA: TGTGCCAGCAGTTTACGGGATTCACCCCTCCACTTT.

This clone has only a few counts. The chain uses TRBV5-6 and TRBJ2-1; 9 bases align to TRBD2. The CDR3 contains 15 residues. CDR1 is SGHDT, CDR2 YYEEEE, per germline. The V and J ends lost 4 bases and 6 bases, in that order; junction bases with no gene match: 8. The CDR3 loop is CASSSAAGGSNEQFF. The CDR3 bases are TGTGCCAGCAGCAGCGCAGCGGGGGGAAGCAATGAGCAGTTCTTC.

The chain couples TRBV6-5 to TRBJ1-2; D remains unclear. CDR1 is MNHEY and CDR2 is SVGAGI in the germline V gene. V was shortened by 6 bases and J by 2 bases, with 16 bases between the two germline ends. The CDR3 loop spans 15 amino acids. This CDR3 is CASREAGSVNYGYTF. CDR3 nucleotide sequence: TGTGCCAGCAGGGAGGCGGGCAGTGTGAACTATGGCTACACCTTC.

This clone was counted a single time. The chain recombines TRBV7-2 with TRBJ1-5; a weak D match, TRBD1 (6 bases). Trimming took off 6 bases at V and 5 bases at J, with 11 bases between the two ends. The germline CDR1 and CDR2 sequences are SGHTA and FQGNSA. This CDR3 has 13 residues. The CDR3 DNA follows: TGTGCCAGCAGGGGGGGGCGGCATCAGCCCCAGCATTTT. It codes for CASRGGRHQPQHF.

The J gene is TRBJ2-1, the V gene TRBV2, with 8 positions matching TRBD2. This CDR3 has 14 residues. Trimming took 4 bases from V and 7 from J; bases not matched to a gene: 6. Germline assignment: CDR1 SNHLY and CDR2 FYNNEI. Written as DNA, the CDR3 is TGTGCCAGCAGTGGGGGCGGGGGGCGGAATGAGCAGTTCTTC. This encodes CASSGGGGRNEQFF.

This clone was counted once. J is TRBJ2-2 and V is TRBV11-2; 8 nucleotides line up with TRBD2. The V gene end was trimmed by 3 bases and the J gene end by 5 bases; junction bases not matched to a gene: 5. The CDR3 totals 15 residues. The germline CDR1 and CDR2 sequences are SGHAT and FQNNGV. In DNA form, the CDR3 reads TGTGCCAGCAGCTTCGGGAGGGCGGCAACCGGGGAGCTGTTTTTT. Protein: CASSFGRAATGELFF.

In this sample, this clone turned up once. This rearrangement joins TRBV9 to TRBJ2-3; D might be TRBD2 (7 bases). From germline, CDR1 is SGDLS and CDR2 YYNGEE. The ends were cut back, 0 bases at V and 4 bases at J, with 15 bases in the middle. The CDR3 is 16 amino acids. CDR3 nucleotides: TGTGCCAGCAGCGTAGCTGGGCAGGGGAGGGCAGATACGCAGTATTTT. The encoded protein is CASSVAGQGRADTQYF.

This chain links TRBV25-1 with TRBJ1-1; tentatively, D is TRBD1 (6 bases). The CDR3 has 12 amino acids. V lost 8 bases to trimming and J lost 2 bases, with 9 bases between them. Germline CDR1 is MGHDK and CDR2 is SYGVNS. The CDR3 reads CASGGGNTEAFF. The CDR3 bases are TGTGCCAGCGGGGGCGGAAACACTGAAGCTTTCTTT.

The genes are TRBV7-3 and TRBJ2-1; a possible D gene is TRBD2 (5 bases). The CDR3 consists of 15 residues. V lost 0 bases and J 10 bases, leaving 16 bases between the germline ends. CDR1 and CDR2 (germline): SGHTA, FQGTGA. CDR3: CASSLTLAVKGEQFF. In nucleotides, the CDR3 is TGTGCCAGCAGCTTAACGCTAGCCGTAAAGGGCGAGCAGTTCTTC.

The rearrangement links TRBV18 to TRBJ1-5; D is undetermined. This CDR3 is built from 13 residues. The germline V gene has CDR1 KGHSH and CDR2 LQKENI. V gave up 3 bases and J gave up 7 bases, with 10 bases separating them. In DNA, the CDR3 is TGTGCCAGCTCACCTGGCCTTCAGCAGCCCCAGCATTTT. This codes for CASSPGLQQPQHF.

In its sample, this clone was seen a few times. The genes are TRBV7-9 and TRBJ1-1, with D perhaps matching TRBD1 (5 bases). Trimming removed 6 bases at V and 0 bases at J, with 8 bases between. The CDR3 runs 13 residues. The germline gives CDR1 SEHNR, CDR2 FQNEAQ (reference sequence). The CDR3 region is CASRRQLNTEAFF. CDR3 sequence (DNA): TGTGCCAGCAGACGACAGCTGAACACTGAAGCTTTCTTT.

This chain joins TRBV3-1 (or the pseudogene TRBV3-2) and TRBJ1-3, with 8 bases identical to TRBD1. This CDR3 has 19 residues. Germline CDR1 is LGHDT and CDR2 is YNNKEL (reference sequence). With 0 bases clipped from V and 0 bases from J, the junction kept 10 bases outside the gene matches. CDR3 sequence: CASSQDPFYTGGSGNTIYF. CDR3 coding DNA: TGTGCCAGCAGCCAAGACCCATTTTATACAGGGGGCTCTGGAAACACCATATATTTT.

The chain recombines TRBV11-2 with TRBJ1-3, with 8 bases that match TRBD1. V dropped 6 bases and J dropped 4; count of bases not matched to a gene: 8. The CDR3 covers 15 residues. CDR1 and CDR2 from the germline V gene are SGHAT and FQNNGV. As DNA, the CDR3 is TGTGCCAGCAGATCCTTGACAGGGGCAGGAAACACCATATATTTT. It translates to CASRSLTGAGNTIYF.

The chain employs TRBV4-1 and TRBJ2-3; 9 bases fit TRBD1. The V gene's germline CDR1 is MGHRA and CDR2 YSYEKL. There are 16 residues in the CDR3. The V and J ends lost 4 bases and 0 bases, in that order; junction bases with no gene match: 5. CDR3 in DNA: TGCGCCAGCAGCCGTGGGACAGGGACTAGCACAGATACGCAGTATTTT. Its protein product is CASSRGTGTSTDTQYF.

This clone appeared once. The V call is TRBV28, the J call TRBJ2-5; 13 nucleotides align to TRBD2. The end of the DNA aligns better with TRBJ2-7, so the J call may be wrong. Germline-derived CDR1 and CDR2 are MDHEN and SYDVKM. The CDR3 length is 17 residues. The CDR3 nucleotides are TGTGCCAGCAGTTTGACTAGCGGGGGGTTCAGCTCCTACGAGCAGTACTTC. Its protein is CASSLTSGGFSSYEQYF.

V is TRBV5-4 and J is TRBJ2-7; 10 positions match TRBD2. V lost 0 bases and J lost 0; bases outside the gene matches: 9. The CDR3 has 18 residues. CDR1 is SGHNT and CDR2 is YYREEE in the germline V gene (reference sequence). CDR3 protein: CASSLVGSGGPYSYEQYF. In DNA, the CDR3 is TGTGCCAGCAGCTTGGTTGGTAGCGGGGGGCCCTACTCCTACGAGCAGTACTTC.

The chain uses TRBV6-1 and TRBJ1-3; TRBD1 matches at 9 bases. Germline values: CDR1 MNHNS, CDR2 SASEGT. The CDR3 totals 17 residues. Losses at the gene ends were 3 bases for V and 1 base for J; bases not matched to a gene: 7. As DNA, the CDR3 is TGTGCCAGCAGTGATGCGTACAGGGGGCCATCTGGAAACACCATATATTTT. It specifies CASSDAYRGPSGNTIYF.

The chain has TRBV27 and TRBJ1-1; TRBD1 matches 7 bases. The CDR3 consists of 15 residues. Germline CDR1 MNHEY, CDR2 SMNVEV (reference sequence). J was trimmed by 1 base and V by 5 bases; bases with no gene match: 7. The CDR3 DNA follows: TGTGCCAGCAGTCAAGGGGGCATGGAGAACACTGAAGCTTTCTTT. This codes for CASSQGGMENTEAFF.

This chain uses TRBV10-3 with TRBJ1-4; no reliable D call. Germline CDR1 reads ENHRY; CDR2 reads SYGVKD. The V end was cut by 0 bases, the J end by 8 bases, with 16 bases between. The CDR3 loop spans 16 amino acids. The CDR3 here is CAISESVVTVTEKLFF. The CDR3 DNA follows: TGTGCCATCAGTGAGTCTGTCGTGACGGTGACAGAAAAACTGTTTTTT.